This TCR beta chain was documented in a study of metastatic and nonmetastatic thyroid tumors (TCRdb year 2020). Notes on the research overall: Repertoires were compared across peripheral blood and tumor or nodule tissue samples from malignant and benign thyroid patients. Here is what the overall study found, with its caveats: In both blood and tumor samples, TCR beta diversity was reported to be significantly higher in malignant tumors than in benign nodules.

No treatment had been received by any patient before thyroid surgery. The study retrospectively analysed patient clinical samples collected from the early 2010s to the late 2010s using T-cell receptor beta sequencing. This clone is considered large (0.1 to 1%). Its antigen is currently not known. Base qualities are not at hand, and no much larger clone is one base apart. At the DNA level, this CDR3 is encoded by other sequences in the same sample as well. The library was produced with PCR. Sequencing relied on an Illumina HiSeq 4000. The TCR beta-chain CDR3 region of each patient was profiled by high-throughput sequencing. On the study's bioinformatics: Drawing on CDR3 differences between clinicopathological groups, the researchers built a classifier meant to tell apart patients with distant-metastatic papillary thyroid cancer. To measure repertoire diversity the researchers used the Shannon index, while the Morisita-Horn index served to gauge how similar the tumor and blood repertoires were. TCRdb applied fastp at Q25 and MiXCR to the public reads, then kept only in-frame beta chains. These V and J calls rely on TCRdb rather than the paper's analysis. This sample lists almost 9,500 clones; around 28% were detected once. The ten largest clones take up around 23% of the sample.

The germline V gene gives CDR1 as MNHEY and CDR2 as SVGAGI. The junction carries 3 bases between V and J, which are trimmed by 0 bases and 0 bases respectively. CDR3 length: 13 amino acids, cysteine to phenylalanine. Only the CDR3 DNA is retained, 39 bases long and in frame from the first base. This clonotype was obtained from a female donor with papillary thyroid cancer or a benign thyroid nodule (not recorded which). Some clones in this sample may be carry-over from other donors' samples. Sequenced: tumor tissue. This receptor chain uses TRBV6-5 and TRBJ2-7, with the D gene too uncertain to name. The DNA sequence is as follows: TGTGCCAGCAGTTACTCTGGCTCCTACGAGCAGTACTTC. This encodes CASSYSGSYEQYF.